The sequence of this T cell receptor beta chain was determined in a study of STAT5B mutations in CD4+ large granular lymphocyte leukemia. General study points: Without putative leukemic clones, patient CD4-sorted repertoires remained more clonal than healthy CD4+ repertoires.

V trimming: 8 bases; J trimming: 7 bases; junction bases outside the gene matches: 10. CDR1 and CDR2 (germline): ENHRY, SYGVKD. This CDR3 is built from 14 residues. Points on this clone: Antigen specificity is unknown.

Libraries were prepared by immunoSEQ multiplex PCR; TCRdb keeps only in-frame clonotypes and omits some of them. The sample has 20,000 to 25,000 clones, around 75% seen once; the top ten hold roughly 3.9%. The TCR sequence derives from a human donor in good health. The chain uses TRBV10-3 and TRBJ2-1; TRBD2 aligns across 8 bases. The sample was CD4+ T cells from blood buffy coats. CDR3 sequence (DNA): TGTGCCATCGGAGGGGCGGGAGGTTGGAATGAGCAGTTCTTC. Translated: CAIGGAGGWNEQFF.